The 20 T cell receptor beta chains presented below share a single source sample, sequenced in a study of blood T cell repertoires in COVID-19. Some clones are missing from TCRdb's copy, which holds only in-frame ones; the method was immunoSEQ multiplex PCR. The sample yields 200,000 to 300,000 clones, around 89% seen once. The sequenced material came from peripheral blood. The receptor set was obtained from a woman in her 40s who had recovered from COVID-19.

This chain connects TRBV3-1 (or the pseudogene TRBV3-2) to TRBJ2-1; 8 bases match TRBD2. J was trimmed by 3 bases and V by 0 bases; bases with no gene match: 7. This CDR3 comprises 17 residues. CDR1 and CDR2 (germline): LGHDT, YNNKEL (reference sequence). The CDR3 is CASSQESSGTFYNEQFF. CDR3 bases: TGTGCCAGCAGCCAAGAAAGTAGCGGGACCTTCTACAATGAGCAGTTCTTC.

This clone was recorded only once. This chain links TRBV5-1 with TRBJ1-2, with 10 bases lining up with TRBD1. Germline CDR1 SGHRS, CDR2 YFSETQ. CDR3 length equals 14 residues. V trimming: 4 bases; J trimming: 4 bases; junction bases outside the gene matches: 4. This CDR3 is CASSTGQGGYGYTF. CDR3 DNA: TGCGCCAGCAGCACCGGACAGGGGGGCTATGGCTACACCTTC.

The V gene is TRBV23-1, the J gene TRBJ2-7; 7 bases are shared with TRBD2. TRBV23-1 is known as an ORF, though its function is uncertain. V was clipped by 3 bases and J by 5 bases; unmatched bases: 19. This CDR3 has 18 residues. The CDR3, as DNA: TGCGCCAGCAGTCACCCCCCCTGGGGGGGAGGGCCTTCTCACGAGCAGTACGTC. This sequence encodes CASSHPPWGGGPSHEQYV.

This clone is a singleton in its sample. V is TRBV12-3 or TRBV12-4 and J is TRBJ2-1; 9 positions agree with TRBD2. The CDR3 consists of 13 residues. V was pared by 3 bases and J by 10 bases, with 4 bases of the junction left unmatched. The CDR3 DNA reads as TGTGCCAGCAGTTTGGCGGGAGGGCGGGAGCAGTTCTTC. Translating gives CASSLAGGREQFF.

This clone showed up just once. The rearrangement joins TRBV4-3 to TRBJ2-1, with a weak D call TRBD2 (7 bases). V gave up 2 bases and J gave up 2 bases, with 22 bases separating them. The CDR3 is 19 residues long. Germline V gives CDR1 LGHNA, CDR2 YSLEER. CDR3 amino acids: CASSQFMGAGVSPYNEQFF. In DNA, the CDR3 is TGCGCCAGCAGCCAATTTATGGGGGCGGGAGTGTCCCCCTACAATGAGCAGTTCTTC.

V usage is TRBV7-2 and J usage is TRBJ2-2; 7 nucleotides agree with TRBD2. The germline V gene has CDR1 SGHTA and CDR2 FQGNSA. V trimming: 10 bases; J trimming: 3 bases; junction bases outside the gene matches: 11. The CDR3 sequence is 15 residues long. CDR3 in amino acids: CAIRAGRVYTGELFF. The CDR3 DNA reads as TGTGCCATCCGAGCGGGAAGGGTGTACACCGGGGAGCTGTTTTTT.

V and J are TRBV7-8 and TRBJ2-1; 8 bases fit TRBD2. From germline, CDR1 is SGHVS and CDR2 FQNEAQ. The CDR3 covers 15 residues. The V and J ends lost 0 bases and 9 bases, in that order; junction bases with no gene match: 7. CDR3 DNA: TGTGCCAGCAGCTTAGCGCACGGAGCGGGAGCTGAGCAGTTCTTC. This translates into CASSLAHGAGAEQFF.

V and J are TRBV3-1 (or the pseudogene TRBV3-2) and TRBJ2-3, with TRBD2 matching 11 bases. The CDR3 totals 20 residues. Germline V gene data show CDR1 as LGHDT and CDR2 as YNNKEL (reference sequence). V was clipped by 2 bases and J by 0 bases; unmatched bases: 13. CDR3 protein: CASSQLAGLAGTCSTDTQYF. CDR3 DNA sequence: TGTGCCAGCAGCCAATTGGCCGGACTAGCGGGCACATGTAGCACAGATACGCAGTATTTT.

The rearrangement joins TRBV9 to TRBJ1-1; D gene uncertain. There are 14 residues in the CDR3. Germline V gene data show CDR1 as SGDLS and CDR2 as YYNGEE. V lost 4 bases and J 0 bases, leaving 10 bases between the germline ends. Here the CDR3 DNA reads TGTGCCAGCAGCCCCCCTGGCATGAACACTGAAGCTTTCTTT. Amino acids: CASSPPGMNTEAFF.

The chain joins TRBV6-5 to TRBJ2-2; tentatively, D is TRBD2 (5 bases). The V gene's germline CDR1 is MNHEY and CDR2 SVGAGI. V was cut by 6 bases and J by 5 bases, with 7 bases left in between. The CDR3 contains 12 residues. The DNA of the CDR3 is TGTGCCAGCAGCCGACTAACCGGGGAGCTGTTTTTT. Its translation is CASSRLTGELFF.

V and J are TRBV5-1 and TRBJ2-7; TRBD1 aligns across 8 bases. Trimming at V came to 0 bases and at J to 0 bases, leaving 2 bases not matched to a gene. The germline CDR1 and CDR2 sequences are SGHRS and YFSETQ. This CDR3 has 15 amino acids. CDR3 in amino acids: CASSLGQGASYEQYF. CDR3 sequence (DNA): TGCGCCAGCAGCTTGGGGCAGGGGGCCTCCTACGAGCAGTACTTC.

This chain connects TRBV18 to TRBJ1-5; D remains unclear. The germline V gene has CDR1 KGHSH and CDR2 LQKENI. The CDR3 contains 16 residues. The V and J ends lost 0 bases and 2 bases respectively, with 11 bases between them. CDR3 loop: CASSPPGGNGNQPQHF. The CDR3 bases are TGTGCCAGCTCACCACCGGGCGGGAACGGCAATCAGCCCCAGCATTTT.

The sample holds one count of this clone. The V gene is TRBV18, the J gene TRBJ1-1; a possible D gene is TRBD1 (5 bases). This CDR3 comprises 16 residues. Germline V gene lookup returns CDR1 KGHSH and CDR2 LQKENI. Trimming pared 4 bases from V and 0 bases from J, leaving 15 bases between. DNA for the CDR3: TGTGCCAGCTCACGCCGGGGGGGATCCGTGAACACTGAAGCTTTCTTT. Its protein is CASSRRGGSVNTEAFF.

The chain joins TRBV19 to TRBJ2-5; D might be TRBD2 (6 bases). Trimming removed 0 bases at V and 9 bases at J, with 14 bases between. The CDR3 runs to 14 residues. Germline loops: CDR1 LNHDA, CDR2 SQIVND (reference sequence). The CDR3 here is CASSIDLESGAQYF. For the CDR3, the DNA is TGTGCCAGTAGTATAGATTTGGAGTCGGGGGCCCAGTACTTC.

The chain recombines TRBV30 with TRBJ1-5, with TRBD1 as a possible D gene (5 bases). With 0 bases removed from V and 6 bases from J, the gap between germline ends came to 12 bases. Germline V lookup: CDR1 GTSNPN, CDR2 SVGIG (reference sequence). The CDR3 extends over 14 amino acids. The CDR3 loop is CAWSVPGPGQPQHF. The CDR3, as DNA: TGTGCCTGGAGTGTACCAGGGCCGGGTCAGCCCCAGCATTTT.

This clone was seen only a few times. The CDR3 DNA is TGCGCCAGCAGGCCCGGGGCTAGCGGGCCTTACAATGAGCAGTTCTTC. It specifies CASRPGASGPYNEQFF. This chain uses TRBV10-2 with TRBJ2-1, with 8 nucleotides matching TRBD2. With 6 bases clipped from V and 4 bases from J, the junction kept 11 bases outside the gene matches. The CDR3 consists of 16 residues. Germline CDR1 and CDR2: WSHSY and SAAADI.

This clone was recorded once. This sequence joins TRBV30 and TRBJ1-6, with D maybe TRBD1 (5 bases). V dropped 0 bases and J dropped 7 bases, with 13 bases sitting between them. This CDR3 region has 15 residues. Per the germline V gene, CDR1 is GTSNPN and CDR2 is SVGIG (reference sequence). CDR3 residues: CAWSVRGGRNSPLHF. The CDR3 DNA follows: TGTGCCTGGAGTGTACGTGGGGGGAGGAATTCACCCCTCCACTTT.

In DNA form, the CDR3 reads TGTGCCAGCAGTCGAGGGTATACTAGCACAGATACGCAGTATTTT. This sequence encodes CASSRGYTSTDTQYF. J is TRBJ2-3 and V is TRBV5-5; D perhaps matches TRBD2 (5 bases). Germline V gene sequence: CDR1 SGHKS, CDR2 YYEKEE (reference sequence). The CDR3 has 15 residues. The V and J ends lost 5 bases and 0 bases respectively, with 13 bases between them.

The chain employs TRBV7-9 and TRBJ2-2, with TRBD2 matching over 10 bases. The CDR3 is 17 amino acids. Germline loops: CDR1 SEHNR, CDR2 FQNEAQ (reference sequence). Germline trimming cut 5 bases from V and 7 bases from J; bases unmatched to any gene: 13. The CDR3 is CASSQGALAGLVGELFF. In nucleotides, the CDR3 is TGTGCCAGCAGCCAGGGCGCACTAGCGGGATTGGTCGGGGAGCTGTTTTTT.

This sequence joins TRBV5-1 and TRBJ1-2, with D uncertain. This CDR3 contains 13 residues. In germline, CDR1 is SGHRS, CDR2 YFSETQ. Trimming removed 2 bases at V and 1 base at J, with 6 bases between. As DNA, the CDR3 is TGCGCCAGCAGCTTTACACGTAACTATGGCTACACCTTC. Translation gives CASSFTRNYGYTF. Using reference TRBV5-1 and TRBJ1-2 for the parts outside the CDR3, the full variable domain is KAGVTQTPRYLIKTRGQQVTLSCSPISGHRSVSWYQQTPGQGLQFLFEYFSETQRNKGNFPGRFSGRQFSNSRSEMNVSTLELGDSALYLCASSFTRNYGYTFGSGTRLTVV.